These 18 T cell receptor beta chains were all obtained from the same sample, sequenced in a study of blood T cell repertoires in COVID-19. The method was immunoSEQ multiplex PCR; TCRdb's version includes in-frame clones alone and lacks a portion of them. The sample yields some 120,000 clones, about 83% seen once. The sample taken for sequencing was peripheral blood. The receptors derive from a human donor in a cohort sampled during active COVID-19.

V and J are TRBV11-1 and TRBJ2-5; 8 positions agree with TRBD2. The junction had 10 bases not matched to a gene; V was cut back by 5 bases and J by 2 bases. CDR1 is SGHAT and CDR2 is FQDESV in the germline V gene (reference sequence). This CDR3 has 16 residues. CDR3 in amino acids: CASSIRLARKQETQYF. CDR3 DNA sequence: TGTGCCAGCAGCATTCGACTAGCGCGGAAACAAGAGACCCAGTACTTC.

This chain joins TRBV29-1 and TRBJ2-5, with a weak D call TRBD2 (6 bases). Germline V gene lookup returns CDR1 SQVTM and CDR2 ANQGSEA. Trimming removed 6 bases from V and 2 bases from J, with 10 bases in between. CDR3 length: 12 amino acids. DNA for the CDR3: TGCAGCGTAAGTCGGGAGCAAGAGACCCAGTACTTC. This gives the protein CSVSREQETQYF.

This sequence joins TRBV4-1 and TRBJ1-6, with TRBD1 as a possible D gene (6 bases). Looked up from germline, CDR1 is MGHRA and CDR2 is YSYEKL. With 4 bases removed from V and 6 bases from J, the gap between germline ends came to 19 bases. This CDR3 contains 17 residues. The CDR3 DNA reads as TGCGCCAGCAGCCTGGTGGTGGGAGGGGGTTTTAATTCACCCCTCCACTTT. It encodes CASSLVVGGGFNSPLHF.

This clone was detected once. The chain combines TRBV7-2 with TRBJ1-1; 10 nucleotides agree with TRBD1. The CDR3 is made up of 17 amino acids. Germline V gene data show CDR1 as SGHTA and CDR2 as FQGNSA. V lost 1 base to trimming and J lost 3 bases; unmatched junction nucleotides: 8. The CDR3, as DNA: TGTGCCAGCAGCTTAGGAGACAGGGGGCTGTTGGACACTGAAGCTTTCTTT. Amino acid sequence: CASSLGDRGLLDTEAFF. The variable domain in full, with the rest retrieved from reference TRBV7-2 and TRBJ1-1, is GAGVSQSPSNKVTEKGKDVELRCDPISGHTALYWYRQSLGQGLEFLIYFQGNSAPDKSGLPSDRFSAERTGGSVSTLTIQRTQQEDSAVYLCASSLGDRGLLDTEAFFGQGTRLTVV.

The CDR3 here is CASSVGTTSGGNTQYF. CDR3 DNA: TGTGCCAGCAGCGTCGGGACGACTAGCGGGGGTAATACGCAGTATTTT. V usage is TRBV13 and J usage is TRBJ2-3, with 12 bases that match TRBD2. This CDR3 contains 16 residues. Germline CDR1 and CDR2: PRHDT and FYEKMQ (reference sequence). V shed 5 bases, J shed 7 bases, and the junction held 10 bases outside the gene matches. The full variable domain, with the rest looked up from reference TRBV13 and TRBJ2-3, is AAGVIQSPRHLIKEKRETATLKCYPIPRHDTVYWYQQGPGQDPQFLISFYEKMQSDKGSIPDRFSAQQFSDYHSELNMSSLELGDSALYFCASSVGTTSGGNTQYFGPGTRLTVL.

The rearrangement joins TRBV9 to TRBJ2-1; weak D call: TRBD1 (6 bases). Germline V gives CDR1 SGDLS, CDR2 YYNGEE. V lost 1 base and J 7 bases, leaving 12 bases between the germline ends. This CDR3 is 14 amino acids long. The CDR3 protein is CASSVSPRGNEQFF. The CDR3 bases are TGTGCCAGCAGCGTAAGCCCTAGGGGGAATGAGCAGTTCTTC.

This chain joins TRBV19 and TRBJ2-7; D ambiguous. Looked up from germline, CDR1 is LNHDA and CDR2 is SQIVND (reference sequence). The CDR3 length is 11 residues. Trimming took 5 bases from V and 5 from J, leaving 7 bases between them. The DNA for the CDR3 is TGTGCCAGTAGTGCGTCACACGAGCAGTACTTC. It translates to CASSASHEQYF.

The chain has TRBV19 and TRBJ1-2, with D maybe TRBD1 (6 bases). The V gene's germline CDR1 is LNHDA and CDR2 SQIVND (reference sequence). Trimming left V 9 bases short and J 3 bases short, with 17 bases between. This CDR3 is built from 14 residues. The CDR3 spells CASTASGAYYGYTF. CDR3 sequence (DNA): TGTGCCAGCACAGCTTCAGGGGCCTACTATGGCTACACCTTC.

This clone has a single count. The chain uses TRBV11-2 and TRBJ2-1; 9 bases are shared with TRBD2. With V trimmed by 2 bases and J by 13 bases, 9 bases remained unmatched. The CDR3 runs 14 residues. Germline assignment: CDR1 SGHAT and CDR2 FQNNGV. In DNA form, the CDR3 reads TGTGCCAGCAGCTTACGGGCGGGGGGGCCGTATCAGTTCTTC. Residues: CASSLRAGGPYQFF.

A single count supports this clone. The gene calls are TRBV5-4 and TRBJ2-5; 11 bases line up with TRBD2. The CDR3 runs 16 residues. Trimming removed 2 bases from V and 4 bases from J; junction bases left unmatched: 7. Germline loops: CDR1 SGHNT, CDR2 YYREEE (reference sequence). The CDR3 DNA is TGTGCCAGCAGCTTTTTTAGCGGGGGGGCCCCAGAGACCCAGTACTTC. Its protein product is CASSFFSGGAPETQYF.

V gene TRBV5-1 combines with J gene TRBJ2-1; perhaps TRBD1 as D (5 bases). CDR3 length equals 15 residues. V lost 2 bases to trimming and J lost 4 bases, with 13 bases between them. Germline V gene lookup returns CDR1 SGHRS and CDR2 YFSETQ. The CDR3 sequence is CASSFVREVYNEQFF. Written as DNA, the CDR3 is TGCGCCAGCAGCTTCGTCAGGGAAGTTTACAATGAGCAGTTCTTC.

CDR3 loop: CSVAGSGELFF. CDR3 in DNA: TGCAGCGTTGCAGGGTCCGGGGAGCTGTTTTTT. The chain recombines TRBV29-1 with TRBJ2-2, with a tentative D call TRBD1 (5 bases). The CDR3 has 11 amino acids. With 4 bases removed from V and 6 bases from J, the gap between germline ends came to 6 bases. CDR1 is SQVTM and CDR2 is ANQGSEA in the germline V gene.

The chain links TRBV5-4 to TRBJ2-1; the D gene is possibly TRBD2 (5 bases). Germline CDR1 and CDR2: SGHNT and YYREEE (reference sequence). The CDR3 length is 13 residues. V was pared by 4 bases and J by 7 bases, with 12 bases between. CDR3 sequence reads: CASSLTRVNEQFF. In nucleotides, the CDR3 is TGTGCCAGCAGCCTTACTAGGGTGAATGAGCAGTTCTTC. The entire variable domain, with the rest obtained from reference TRBV5-4 and TRBJ2-1, is as follows: ETGVTQSPTHLIKTRGQQVTLRCSSQSGHNTVSWYQQALGQGPQFIFQYYREEENGRGNFPPRFSGLQFPNYSSELNVNALELDDSALYLCASSLTRVNEQFFGPGTRLTVL.

The chain employs TRBV7-7 and TRBJ2-2, with 9 positions matching TRBD1. CDR3 length: 15 amino acids. Trimming cost V 1 base and J 7 bases; bases outside gene matches: 4. CDR1 SSHAT and CDR2 FNYEAQ come from the germline V gene (reference sequence). As DNA, the CDR3 is TGTGCCAGCAGCTTAGTGGGGACAGGGCTCGGGGAGCTGTTTTTT. Translating it yields CASSLVGTGLGELFF. Together with reference TRBV7-7 and TRBJ2-2, the CDR3 gives the full variable domain: GAGVSQSPRYKVTKRGQDVTLRCDPISSHATLYWYQQALGQGPEFLTYFNYEAQPDKSGLPSDRFSAERPEGSISTLTIQRTEQRDSAMYRCASSLVGTGLGELFFGEGSRLTVL.

The chain joins TRBV3-1 (or the pseudogene TRBV3-2) to TRBJ2-1; 16 bases agree with TRBD2. V trimming: 3 bases; J trimming: 10 bases; junction bases outside the gene matches: 3. Germline-derived CDR1 and CDR2 are LGHDT and YNNKEL (reference sequence). The CDR3 is made up of 15 amino acids. In nucleotides, the CDR3 is TGTGCCAGCAGCCAGGGGACTAGCGGGGGGGCAGAGCAGTTCTTC. Amino acids: CASSQGTSGGAEQFF.

The rearrangement uses TRBV6-5 and TRBJ1-5; 7 bases line up with TRBD1. The length of the CDR3 is 14 residues. Germline V gene data show CDR1 as MNHEY and CDR2 as SVGAGI. V dropped 5 bases and J dropped 9; count of bases not matched to a gene: 10. The CDR3 coding sequence is TGTGCCAGCAGTCAGACAGGGCTGGTTGGGCCCCAGCATTTT. Protein product: CASSQTGLVGPQHF.

This clone was observed a few times. J is TRBJ1-5 and V is TRBV19, with D possibly TRBD1 on 5 matching bases. CDR1 LNHDA and CDR2 SQIVND come from the germline V gene (reference sequence). The CDR3 has 15 residues. Trimming shortened V by 1 base and J by 3 bases, and 10 bases separated the two germline ends. The CDR3 loop is CASSIVPRVNQPQHF. The CDR3 DNA is TGTGCCAGTAGTATAGTCCCCAGGGTCAATCAGCCCCAGCATTTT.

The gene calls are TRBV19 and TRBJ2-5, with a possible D match to TRBD2 (5 bases). The CDR3 extends over 15 amino acids. V gave up 4 bases and J gave up 5 bases, with 17 bases separating them. CDR1 and CDR2 (germline): LNHDA, SQIVND (reference sequence). CDR3 amino acids: CASSTTAQRRETQYF. CDR3 in DNA: TGTGCCAGTAGTACAACGGCTCAAAGGAGGGAGACCCAGTACTTC.